The sequence of this T cell receptor beta chain was determined in a study of human T cells and chemical hapten exposure. TCRdb independently ran MiXCR on the RACE reads; one entry per CDR3 protein. Of 150,000 to 200,000 distinct CDR3 sequences listed, roughly 15% are singletons. Time point of the sample: patch test 1, 2 weeks after DPC sensitization. Noted treatment: therapeutic diphenylcyclopropenone sensitization with weekly scalp DPC. The CDR3 contains 13 residues. V was clipped by 4 bases and J by 4 bases, with 10 bases between them. Germline V gene sequence: CDR1 SGHDT, CDR2 YYEEEE. The table lists this clonotype with a few counts.

This specimen consisted of whole blood, obtained in connection with sensitization to the hapten diphenylcyclopropenone (DPC). The source is a woman aged 25 to 45 with alopecia areata. Some clones in this sample may be carry-over from other donors' samples. The rearrangement joins TRBV5-6 to TRBJ2-3; weak D call: TRBD2 (6 bases). CDR3 residues: CASSREVPDTQYF. CDR3 nucleotide sequence: TGTGCCAGCAGCAGGGAGGTACCAGATACGCAGTATTTT.